This entry features one T cell receptor (beta chain) sequence. Its target is not known. In germline, CDR1 is SNHLY, CDR2 FYNNEI. V lost 3 bases and J 5 bases, leaving 16 bases between the germline ends. The CDR3 loop spans 15 amino acids. This entry comes from a study of molecular identifiers for immune sequencing clone quantification. Whole-study findings and limits: Researchers reportedly could pick up spiked Jurkat TCR RNA from one cell mixed into approximately 910,000 naive cells. Barcode sharing among identical TCR molecules could make large clones appear smaller.

Naive CD8 T cells underwent sorting with the CD8+CD4-CCR7+CD45RA+ definition. TCRdb called the PCR reads again in MiXCR, with one record for every CDR3 protein. The sample includes about 100,000 distinct CDR3 sequences, about 35% seen only once; the top ten take less than 10%. This chain joins TRBV2 and TRBJ2-5; no reliable D call. The receptor was derived from a human donor in good health. Some libraries in this study had Jurkat cell RNA spiked in. What was sequenced was naive CD8+ T cells from blood, with Jurkat cell RNA spiked in. Indicated subset: FACS-sorted CD8+CD4-CCR7+CD45RA+ naive T cells. In nucleotides, the CDR3 is TGTGCCAGCAGTGATGCGCAAAGGCGAGAGGAGACCCAGTACTTC. This translates into CASSDAQRREETQYF.